This T cell receptor (beta chain) emerged from a study of Ad26.COV2.S vaccination and SARS-CoV-2 variants. Across the whole study: Once, or twice with 56 days between doses, Ad26.COV2.S was given intramuscularly. Findings and limits, study-wide: Considerable breadth of spike-specific CD8+ and CD4+ T cell responses has reportedly been documented following vaccination. It is possible that the TCR breadth and depth analyses underestimated the total T cell responses.

The CDR3 length is 12 residues. Germline CDR1 and CDR2: SQVTM and ANQGSEA. V shed 2 bases and J shed 8 bases, with 10 bases lying between them. Sequencing used immunoSEQ multiplex PCR; TCRdb keeps in-frame clones, though not all of them. The sample consists of approximately 350,000 clones, under 90% of them appearing once. About this clone: Antigen unknown.

As to treatment: roughly 20 received Ad26.COV2.S at low or high dose, single or two shots; about 5 received placebo; per-sample allocation not given. Material that was analyzed had been drawn on day 63 after the first vaccine or placebo injection. What was given as vaccine was an Ad26 vector encoding Wuhan-strain SARS-CoV-2 spike. The starting material was peripheral blood, obtained in a trial of Ad26.COV2.S vaccine versus placebo. The clonotype comes from a person between 18 and 60 years old who received the Ad26.COV2.S COVID-19 vaccine or a placebo. The J gene is TRBJ2-1, the V gene TRBV29-1; the D is unclear. The chain's CDR3 is CSVESLSDEQFF. As DNA, the CDR3 is TGCAGCGTTGAATCGTTGTCGGATGAGCAGTTCTTC.